The entry that follows covers one TCR beta chain sequence. There is no known antigen for this receptor. Within one base of it there is no much larger clone, and no base qualities were kept. Receptors were amplified or captured by the immunoSEQ multiplex PCR assay. For the multiplex PCR, a mixture combining 60 forward primers for TCR Vbeta segments and 13 reverse primers for TCR Jbeta segments was used. Amplification of the CDR3 region of rearranged TCR beta genes was performed with a multiplex PCR assay on genomic DNA. On the Illumina HiSeq System, the amplified TCR beta libraries were sequenced as 87-base-pair reads. The source study handled its data this way. A later analysis tallied some 79 million unique TCR beta chains across the 640 or so repertoires, and around 10 million of those chains were shared by two or more donors. A nearest-neighbor algorithm error-corrected the raw reads and collapsed the reads into unique sequences, merging closely related sequences to remove PCR and sequencing errors. CDR3 sequences were aligned to IMGT reference sequences to assign V, D and J gene segments. For a sequence to be retained, a match of at least six nucleotides to both a V gene segment and a J gene segment was required. Rearrangements were classified as productive when the CDR3 lacked stop codons and remained in frame with V and J, and all other rearrangements were classified as non-productive. Following IMGT convention, CDR3 was defined as the stretch from the second conserved V-encoded cysteine up to the conserved J-encoded phenylalanine. The earlier analysis of 500 to 750 of the donors excluded any sequence lacking an unambiguous match to a single V gene segment. In an earlier analysis of roughly 600 of the donors, a V segment was called functional when productive rearrangements were above 56.7%, and segregating when the standard deviation between donors exceeded 5%. To diagnose cytomegalovirus status from the catalog of TCR beta chain sequences, a statistical classification framework was built. V and J gene assignment, in a later analysis, came from comparing TCR nucleotide sequences with IMGT/GENE-DB human TR gene sequences. The TCRdist pipeline was used in a later analysis to assign CDR3 sequences and most-parsimonious VDJ recombination scenarios. In a later analysis, each TCR beta chain was defined by its CDR3 amino acid sequence together with its V-gene family, and reads lacking a unique V-gene family were excluded. A later analysis removed 550 to 650 highly shared, low-generation-probability nucleotide sequences to deal with suspected cross-contamination and a sequencing artifact. A later analysis calculated a clonal expansion index for each public chain from normalized within-repertoire ranks of inferred template counts. In a later analysis, generation probabilities were computed with a VDJ recombination model fitted to out-of-frame rearrangements, and the resulting probabilities were checked against IGoR. In a later analysis, TCR-TCR, TCR-HLA and TCR-CMV co-occurrence was scored with hypergeometric tests, and a repertoire-size bias correction was applied to TCR pairs. In a later analysis, false discovery rates were estimated by permuting HLA or CMV assignments 20 times. A later analysis grouped co-occurring TCRs with DBSCAN, adding TCRdist sequence similarity when clustering within HLA-allele-positive subsets. Repertoires with fewer than 30,000 or more than 120,000 public chains, plus five repertoires with anomalous nucleotide sharing, were excluded from co-occurrence clustering. TCRdb holds this immuneACCESS table with in-frame rearrangements only. Some clones are missing; in checked studies, unresolved V genes explain under half, and the rest has no known cause. D and trimming come from the DNA, and the V and J calls and clone size come from that table. Across this sample there are some 130,000 clones, with 65% to 80% seen only once. Around 3.1% of the sample belongs to the ten largest clones.

This record comes from a study of cytomegalovirus exposure and HLA in healthy donors listed by TCRdb under 2017. Notes on the research overall: An earlier analysis of roughly 570 of the donors reported about 280 Gb of sequence data and around 100 million unique TCR beta sequences obtained from about 179 million T cells. An early release covering 550 to 650 HLA-typed donors comprised about 290 gigabases of sequencing data and tens of millions of unique TCR sequences. Of the 300 to 450 genotyped donors, around 81% fell in the genetic ancestry cluster associated with self-reported Caucasian donors. The study aimed to test whether cataloging public T cell receptors could reveal signatures of past pathogen exposure. The study profiled the T cell repertoires of around 700 subjects by immunosequencing and related them to cytomegalovirus serostatus. Besides the first cohort of around 670 subjects, a separate validation cohort made up of roughly 120 different subjects was used. The study combined high-throughput TCR immunosequencing, statistical association of individual TCRs with disease status, and machine learning to predict cytomegalovirus infection status. In a later analysis, previously published TCR beta repertoires from about 670 donors were re-analyzed and high-resolution HLA genotyping was added so that TCR occurrence patterns could be studied. In the later analysis, no new phenotypic data were used to find candidate immune exposures; instead, reliance was placed on TCR beta sequences and their occurrence across donors. To decide whether each TCR beta V gene segment behaved as functional or pseudogenic, an earlier analysis of fewer than 750 of the donors relied on high-throughput TCR beta sequencing. Donor age, sex, ethnicity and CMV serostatus were compiled together with the repertoire data. Genome-wide SNP genotypes for about three fifths of the roughly 670 donors were used in a later genetic analysis, which treated that subset as a discovery cohort. Every discovery cohort repertoire had been produced on one sequencing platform. HLA typing included class I and class II loci at four-digit resolution. Typing coverage differed by locus: A, B, C, DRB1 and DQB1 were typed in roughly 629-630 donors, DQA1 in 522, DPA1 in some 570, and DPB1 in around 490. Roughly 5 DR-DQ haplotypes were treated as single units for association and clustering because of strong linkage in the cohort. Among around 400 genotyped donors of the cohort, an average of around 250,000 unique TCR beta nucleotide sequences was sequenced per donor, of which about 19% were non-productive.

As encoded in the germline V gene, CDR1 is SGHTA while CDR2 is FQGTGA. The CDR3 goes from the cysteine to the phenylalanine over 16 residues. Only CDR3 DNA remains: 48 bases, in frame from the first base. V is pruned by 6 bases and J by 2 bases, leaving 3 bases of the junction without a gene match. General study outcomes and caveats: The study gave a list of 150 to 200 TCR beta chains associated with cytomegalovirus. In a later analysis, TCR association rates were found to vary across HLA loci, with the most associated TCRs seen for DRB1 alleles and the fewest for HLA-C alleles. In a later genetic analysis, fewer N-insertions in productive TCRs were reported among donors in an Asian-associated ancestry cluster than the approximately 710-donor mean. An association between a missense DCLRE1C variant and V-gene and J-gene trimming of TCR beta chains was found in a later genetic analysis and replicated in an independent cohort. In a later analysis, most CMV-associated TCR beta chains were found to appear HLA-restricted, with HLA associations seemingly driven largely by CMV exposure. Over 15 rarely observed V segments, including chromosome 9 orphons, were excluded from the earlier analysis of approximately 500 of the donors because counts were too low. It was suggested by the authors that the approach could potentially be generalized to other disease states and immunological phenotypes. The 87-base-pair reads could not distinguish some IMGT-functional V segments, including TRBV6-2 and TRBV6-3, so those segments were excluded. In an earlier analysis of roughly 500 of the donors, most TCR beta V segments appeared in productive rearrangements about 87% or about 30% of the time, broadly matching IMGT annotations. In a later analysis, HLA-associated TCR beta chains showed more clonal expansion and lower generation probabilities than non-associated chains that were equally common. Most TCR sequences were seen in very few donors, while some public TCRs were found in many individuals. A cluster of highly shared sequence variants was judged likely to be a technical artifact of the sequencing pipeline. The classifier was reported to diagnose cytomegalovirus status with high specificity and sensitivity in both the original and validation cohorts. For the cohort, immune exposure information was limited to CMV serostatus. Linkage disequilibrium might explain the correlated functional status among segregating V segments, but an unknown experimental factor could not be excluded. When HLA alleles, especially DR and DQ, strongly co-occurred, TCR associations were difficult to assign to individual alleles. Specific HLA alleles were associated with 16,951 TCR beta sequences at a false discovery rate of 0.05 in a later analysis. Several of the top co-occurrence clusters appeared to be linked to parvovirus B19, influenza, CMV and Epstein-Barr virus, according to a later analysis. A further reported finding was that TCR beta sequences accurately predicted the HLA-A and HLA-B alleles for most subjects in the first cohort. The presence/absence analyses assumed that sequencing depth was roughly uniform across donors, and that assumption may not be true. In vitro tests confirmed that a few of the cytomegalovirus-associated TCR beta chains recognize cytomegalovirus antigens. Only TCR beta chains were sequenced in this cohort, and the absence of alpha or paired-chain data limited detectable features. HLA typing was unavailable for some donors at each locus, so association tests used only the typed subset.

The cohort was made up of hundreds of healthy bone marrow donors. All cohort members were sampled while nominally healthy, although unrecorded immune exposures were likely present. The donor was CMV seronegative and was included in the group of about 400 seronegative cohort members. A peripheral blood sample was provided by each donor, and peripheral blood mononuclear cells were used for TCR beta sequencing. Genomic DNA extraction from the blood cell samples was performed with the Qiagen DNeasy Blood Extraction Kit. Sequenced material: PBMCs. The chain is assembled from TRBV7-3 and TRBJ2-2; 13 bases in the junction line up with TRBD2. The clonotype originates from a man aged 40-50 years in good health and CMV-seronegative. The CDR3 loop reads CASRGLAGLNTGELFF. DNA sequence: TGTGCCAGCAGGGGACTAGCGGGACTTAACACCGGGGAGCTGTTTTTT.